This paragraph covers one T cell receptor (beta chain) sequence. The target antigen is unknown. This specimen comes from a study of CD8 T cells in ankylosing spondylitis. Study-level points and caveats: A motif of under ten highly homologous TCR beta variants was seen as apparently characteristic of ankylosing spondylitis blood.

TCRdb analysed the 5' RACE reads with MiXCR anew, one entry per CDR3 protein. Of some 120,000 distinct CDR3 sequences detected, around 13% appear once; the ten largest clones hold almost 3%. Source material: blood, either unsorted or a sorted T cell fraction (not recorded which). This TCR came from a female donor with ankylosing spondylitis or in good health (not recorded which).

CDR3 nucleotides: TGTGCCAGCCGCCCACAGGGCTTCGGAGAGACCCAGTACTTC. This encodes CASRPQGFGETQYF. The chain employs TRBV27 and TRBJ2-5; tentative D call: TRBD1 (6 bases). This CDR3 has 14 amino acids. The V and J ends lost 8 bases and 4 bases respectively, with 17 bases between them. CDR1 is MNHEY, CDR2 SMNVEV, per germline (reference sequence).